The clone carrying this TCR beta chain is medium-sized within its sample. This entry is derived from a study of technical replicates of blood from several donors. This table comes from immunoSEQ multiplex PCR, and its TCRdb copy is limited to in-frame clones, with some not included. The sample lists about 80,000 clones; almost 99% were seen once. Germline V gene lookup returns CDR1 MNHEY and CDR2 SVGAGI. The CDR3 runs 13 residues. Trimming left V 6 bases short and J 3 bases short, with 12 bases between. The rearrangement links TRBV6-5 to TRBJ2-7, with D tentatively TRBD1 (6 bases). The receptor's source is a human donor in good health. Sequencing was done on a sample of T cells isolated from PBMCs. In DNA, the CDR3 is TGTGCCAGCAGAGGAGGACAGAACTACGAGCAGTACTTC. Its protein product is CASRGGQNYEQYF.